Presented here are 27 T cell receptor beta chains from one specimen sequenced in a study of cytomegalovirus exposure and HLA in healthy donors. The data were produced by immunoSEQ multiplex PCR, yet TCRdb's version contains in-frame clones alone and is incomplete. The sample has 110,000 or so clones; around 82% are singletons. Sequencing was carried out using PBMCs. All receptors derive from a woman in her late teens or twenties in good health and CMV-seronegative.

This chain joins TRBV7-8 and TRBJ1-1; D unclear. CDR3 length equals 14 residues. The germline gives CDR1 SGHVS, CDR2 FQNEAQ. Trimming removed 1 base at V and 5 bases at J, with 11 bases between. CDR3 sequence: CASSLDGPRTEAFF. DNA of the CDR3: TGTGCCAGCAGCTTAGATGGTCCGAGGACTGAAGCTTTCTTT. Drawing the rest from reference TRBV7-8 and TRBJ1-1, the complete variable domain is GAGVSQSPRYKVAKRGQDVALRCDPISGHVSLFWYQQALGQGPEFLTYFQNEAQLDKSGLPSDRFFAERPEGSVSTLKIQRTQQEDSAVYLCASSLDGPRTEAFFGQGTRLTVV.

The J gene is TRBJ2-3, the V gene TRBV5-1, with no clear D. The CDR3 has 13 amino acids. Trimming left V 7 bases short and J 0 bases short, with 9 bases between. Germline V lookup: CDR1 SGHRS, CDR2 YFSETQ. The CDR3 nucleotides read TGCGCCAGCCACGGTCAAAGCACAGATACGCAGTATTTT. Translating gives CASHGQSTDTQYF.

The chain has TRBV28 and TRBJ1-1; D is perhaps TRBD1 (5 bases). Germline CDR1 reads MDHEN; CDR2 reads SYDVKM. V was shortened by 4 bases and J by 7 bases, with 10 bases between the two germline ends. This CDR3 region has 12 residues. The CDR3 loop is CASSSRRGEAFF. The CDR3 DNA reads TGTGCCAGCAGTTCCAGGAGGGGTGAAGCTTTCTTT.

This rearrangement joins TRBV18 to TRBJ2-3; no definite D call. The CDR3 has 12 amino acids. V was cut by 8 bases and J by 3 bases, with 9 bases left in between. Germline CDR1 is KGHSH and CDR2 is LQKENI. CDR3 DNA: TGTGCCAGCCGATCCGGGACAGATACGCAGTATTTT. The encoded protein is CASRSGTDTQYF. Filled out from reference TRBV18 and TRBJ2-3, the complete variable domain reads NAGVMQNPRHLVRRRGQEARLRCSPMKGHSHVYWYRQLPEEGLKFMVYLQKENIIDESGMPKERFSAEFPKEGPSILRIQQVVRGDSAAYFCASRSGTDTQYFGPGTRLTVL.

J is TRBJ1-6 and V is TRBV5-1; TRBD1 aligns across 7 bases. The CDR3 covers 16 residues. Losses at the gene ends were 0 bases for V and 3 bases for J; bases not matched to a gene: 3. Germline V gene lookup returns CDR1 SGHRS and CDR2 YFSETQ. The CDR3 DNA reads TGCGCCAGCAGCTTGGAGGGACAGTTCTATAATTCACCCCTCCACTTT. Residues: CASSLEGQFYNSPLHF.

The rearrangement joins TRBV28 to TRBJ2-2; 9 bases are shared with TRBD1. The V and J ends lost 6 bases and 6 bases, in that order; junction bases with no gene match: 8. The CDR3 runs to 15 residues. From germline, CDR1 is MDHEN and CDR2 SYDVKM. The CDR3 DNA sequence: TGTGCCAGCAGATACCGGGACAGGGTTGCCGGGGAGCTGTTTTTT. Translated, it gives CASRYRDRVAGELFF.

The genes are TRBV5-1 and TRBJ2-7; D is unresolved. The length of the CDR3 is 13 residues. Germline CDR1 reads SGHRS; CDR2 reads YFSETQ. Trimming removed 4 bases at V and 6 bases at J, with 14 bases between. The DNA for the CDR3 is TGCGCCAGCAGCACAAACGAACGGAGCGAGCAGTACTTC. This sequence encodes CASSTNERSEQYF.

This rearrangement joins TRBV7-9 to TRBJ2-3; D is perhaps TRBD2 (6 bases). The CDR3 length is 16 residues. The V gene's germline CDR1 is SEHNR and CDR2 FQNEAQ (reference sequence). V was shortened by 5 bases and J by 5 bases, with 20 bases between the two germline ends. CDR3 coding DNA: TGTGCCAGCAGCCAAGATCCACTAGCTTTGGGAGATACGCAGTATTTT. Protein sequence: CASSQDPLALGDTQYF.

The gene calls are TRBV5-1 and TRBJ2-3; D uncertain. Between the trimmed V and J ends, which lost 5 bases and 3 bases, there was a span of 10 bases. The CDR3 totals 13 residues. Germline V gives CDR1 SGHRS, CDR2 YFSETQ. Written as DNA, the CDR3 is TGCGCCAGCAGTTTTTTTCGGACAGATACGCAGTATTTT. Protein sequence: CASSFFRTDTQYF.

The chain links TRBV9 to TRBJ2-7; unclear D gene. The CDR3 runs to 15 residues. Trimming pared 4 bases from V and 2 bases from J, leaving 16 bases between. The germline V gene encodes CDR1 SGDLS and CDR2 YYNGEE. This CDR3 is CASSPGSSTTYEQYF. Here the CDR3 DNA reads TGTGCCAGCAGCCCGGGTTCGTCAACCACCTACGAGCAGTACTTC. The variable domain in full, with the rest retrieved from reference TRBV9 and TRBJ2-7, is DSGVTQTPKHLITATGQRVTLRCSPRSGDLSVYWYQQSLDQGLQFLIQYYNGEERAKGNILERFSAQQFPDLHSELNLSSLELGDSALYFCASSPGSSTTYEQYFGPGTRLTVT.

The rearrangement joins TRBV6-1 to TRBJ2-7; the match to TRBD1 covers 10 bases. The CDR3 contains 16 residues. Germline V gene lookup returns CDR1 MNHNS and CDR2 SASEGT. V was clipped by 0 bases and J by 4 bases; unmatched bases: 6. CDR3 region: CASSEASGQGNYEQYF. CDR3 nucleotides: TGTGCCAGCAGTGAAGCTTCGGGACAGGGGAATTACGAGCAGTACTTC.

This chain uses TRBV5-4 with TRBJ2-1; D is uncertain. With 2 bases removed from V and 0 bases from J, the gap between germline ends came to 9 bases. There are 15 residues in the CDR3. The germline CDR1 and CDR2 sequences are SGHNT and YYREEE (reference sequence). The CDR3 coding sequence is TGTGCCAGCAGCTTAGAGAGGAGCTCCTACAATGAGCAGTTCTTC. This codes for CASSLERSSYNEQFF.

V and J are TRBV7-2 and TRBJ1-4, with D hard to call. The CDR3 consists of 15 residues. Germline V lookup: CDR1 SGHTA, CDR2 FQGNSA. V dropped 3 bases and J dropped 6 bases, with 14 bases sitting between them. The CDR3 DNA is TGTGCCAGCAGCTTGGGCACAGTCATCGATGAAAAACTGTTTTTT. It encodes CASSLGTVIDEKLFF.

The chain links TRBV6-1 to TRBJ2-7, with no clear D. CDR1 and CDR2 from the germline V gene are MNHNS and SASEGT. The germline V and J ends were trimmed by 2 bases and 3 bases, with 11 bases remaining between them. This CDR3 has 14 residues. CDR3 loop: CASSEWVGSYEQYF. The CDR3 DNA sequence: TGTGCCAGCAGTGAATGGGTGGGCAGCTACGAGCAGTACTTC.

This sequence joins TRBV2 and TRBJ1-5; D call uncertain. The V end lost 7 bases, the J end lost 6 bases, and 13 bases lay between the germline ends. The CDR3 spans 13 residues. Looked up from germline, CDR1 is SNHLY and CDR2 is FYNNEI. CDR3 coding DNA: TGTGCCAGCAAAAACAATGAGGGTCAGCCCCAGCATTTT. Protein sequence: CASKNNEGQPQHF. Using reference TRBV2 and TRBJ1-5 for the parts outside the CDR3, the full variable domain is EPEVTQTPSHQVTQMGQEVILRCVPISNHLYFYWYRQILGQKVEFLVSFYNNEISEKSEIFDDQFSVERPDGSNFTLKIRSTKLEDSAMYFCASKNNEGQPQHFGDGTRLSIL.

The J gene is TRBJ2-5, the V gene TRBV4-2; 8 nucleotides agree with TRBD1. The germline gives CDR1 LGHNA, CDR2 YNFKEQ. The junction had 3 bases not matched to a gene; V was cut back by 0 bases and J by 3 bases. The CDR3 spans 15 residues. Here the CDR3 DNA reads TGTGCCAGCAGCCAAGAGAACAGGGGGGAAGAGACCCAGTACTTC. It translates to CASSQENRGEETQYF.

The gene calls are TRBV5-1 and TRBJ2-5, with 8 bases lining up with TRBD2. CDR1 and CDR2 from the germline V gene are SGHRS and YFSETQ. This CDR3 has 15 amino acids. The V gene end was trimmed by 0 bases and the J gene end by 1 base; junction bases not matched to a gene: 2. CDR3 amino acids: CASSLGGGPQETQYF. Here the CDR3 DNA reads TGCGCCAGCAGCTTGGGCGGGGGGCCCCAAGAGACCCAGTACTTC.

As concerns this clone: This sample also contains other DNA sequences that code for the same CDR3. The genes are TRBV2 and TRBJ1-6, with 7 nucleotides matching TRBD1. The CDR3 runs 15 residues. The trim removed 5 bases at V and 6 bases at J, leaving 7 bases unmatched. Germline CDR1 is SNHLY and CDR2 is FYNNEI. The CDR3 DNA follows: TGTGCCAGCAGTAACAGACAGGGCCTTAATTCACCCCTCCACTTT. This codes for CASSNRQGLNSPLHF.

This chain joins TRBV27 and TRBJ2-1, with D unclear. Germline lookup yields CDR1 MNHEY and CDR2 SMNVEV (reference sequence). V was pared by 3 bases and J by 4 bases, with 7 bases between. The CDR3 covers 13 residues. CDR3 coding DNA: TGTGCCAGCAGTTTGGCCCCTTACAATGAGCAGTTCTTC. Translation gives CASSLAPYNEQFF.

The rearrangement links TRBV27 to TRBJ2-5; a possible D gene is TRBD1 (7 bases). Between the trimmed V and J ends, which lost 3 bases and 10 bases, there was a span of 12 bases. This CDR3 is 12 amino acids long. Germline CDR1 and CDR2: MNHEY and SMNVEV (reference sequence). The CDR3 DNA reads TGTGCCAGCAGTTTTGGAGGGGGCGGCCAGTACTTC. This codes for CASSFGGGGQYF.

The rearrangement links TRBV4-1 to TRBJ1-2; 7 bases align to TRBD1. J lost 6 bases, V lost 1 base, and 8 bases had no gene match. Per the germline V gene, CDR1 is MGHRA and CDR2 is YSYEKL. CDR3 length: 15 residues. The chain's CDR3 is CASSQASGTAHGYTF. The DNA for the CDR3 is TGCGCCAGCAGCCAAGCTAGTGGGACAGCGCATGGCTACACCTTC.

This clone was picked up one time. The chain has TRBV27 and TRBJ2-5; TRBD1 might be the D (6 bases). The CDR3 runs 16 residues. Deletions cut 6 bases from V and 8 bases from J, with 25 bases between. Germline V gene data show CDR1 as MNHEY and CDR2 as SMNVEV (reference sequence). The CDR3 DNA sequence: TGTGCCAGCAGCCCGACCCCGGACAGCCGTGACGGAACCCAGTACTTC. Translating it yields CASSPTPDSRDGTQYF.

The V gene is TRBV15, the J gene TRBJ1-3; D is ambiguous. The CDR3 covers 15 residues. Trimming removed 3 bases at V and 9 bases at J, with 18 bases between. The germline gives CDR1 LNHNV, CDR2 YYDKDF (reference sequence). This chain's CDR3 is CATSSPKGIGSTIYF. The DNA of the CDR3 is TGTGCCACCAGCAGCCCTAAGGGTATAGGGAGCACCATATATTTT.

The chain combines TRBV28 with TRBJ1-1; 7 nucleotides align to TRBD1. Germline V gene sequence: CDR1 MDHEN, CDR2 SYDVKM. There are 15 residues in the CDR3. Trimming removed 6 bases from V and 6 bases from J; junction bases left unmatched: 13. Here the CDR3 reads CASRPQGGGFAEAFF. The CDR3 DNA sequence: TGTGCCAGCAGACCCCAAGGAGGGGGCTTTGCTGAAGCTTTCTTT. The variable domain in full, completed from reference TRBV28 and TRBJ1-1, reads DVKVTQSSRYLVKRTGEKVFLECVQDMDHENMFWYRQDPGLGLRLIYFSYDVKMKEKGDIPEGYSVSREKKERFSLILESASTNQTSMYLCASRPQGGGFAEAFFGQGTRLTVV.

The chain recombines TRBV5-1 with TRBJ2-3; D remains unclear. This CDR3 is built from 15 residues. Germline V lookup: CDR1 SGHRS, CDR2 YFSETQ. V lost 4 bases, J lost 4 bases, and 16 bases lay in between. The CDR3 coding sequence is TGCGCCAGCAGCCCCAAGCCCTCGTACCCAGATACGCAGTATTTT. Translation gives CASSPKPSYPDTQYF. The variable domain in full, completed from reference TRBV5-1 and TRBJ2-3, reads KAGVTQTPRYLIKTRGQQVTLSCSPISGHRSVSWYQQTPGQGLQFLFEYFSETQRNKGNFPGRFSGRQFSNSRSEMNVSTLELGDSALYLCASSPKPSYPDTQYFGPGTRLTVL.

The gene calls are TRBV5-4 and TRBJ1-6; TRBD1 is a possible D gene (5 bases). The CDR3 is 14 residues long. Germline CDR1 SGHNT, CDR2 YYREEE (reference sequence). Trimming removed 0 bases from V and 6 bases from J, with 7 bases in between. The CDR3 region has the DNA TGTGCCAGCAGCTTGGGACAGTCTAATTCACCCCTCCACTTT. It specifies CASSLGQSNSPLHF.

The CDR3 here is CASSSGHSEAFF. The CDR3 coding sequence is TGTGCCAGCAGCTCGGGACACTCTGAAGCTTTCTTT. This chain joins TRBV7-8 and TRBJ1-1; possible D gene TRBD1, 6 bases. Looked up from germline, CDR1 is SGHVS and CDR2 is FQNEAQ. CDR3 length equals 12 residues. Trimming took off 4 bases at V and 6 bases at J, with 9 bases between the two ends.